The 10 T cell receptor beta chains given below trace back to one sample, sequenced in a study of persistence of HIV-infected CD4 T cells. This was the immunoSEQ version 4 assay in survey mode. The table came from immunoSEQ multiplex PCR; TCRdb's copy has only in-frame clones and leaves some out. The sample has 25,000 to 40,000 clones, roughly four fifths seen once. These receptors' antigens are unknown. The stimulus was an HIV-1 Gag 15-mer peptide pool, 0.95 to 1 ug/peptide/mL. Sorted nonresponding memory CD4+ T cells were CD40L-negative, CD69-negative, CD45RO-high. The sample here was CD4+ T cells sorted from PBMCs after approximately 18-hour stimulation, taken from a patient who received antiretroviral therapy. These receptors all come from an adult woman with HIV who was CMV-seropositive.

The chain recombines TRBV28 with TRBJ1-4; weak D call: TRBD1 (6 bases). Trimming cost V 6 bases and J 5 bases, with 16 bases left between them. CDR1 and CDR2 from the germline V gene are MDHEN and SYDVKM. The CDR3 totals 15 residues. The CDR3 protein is CASRQGGKGNEKLFF. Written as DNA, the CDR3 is TGTGCCAGCAGACAGGGAGGAAAAGGAAATGAAAAACTGTTTTTT.

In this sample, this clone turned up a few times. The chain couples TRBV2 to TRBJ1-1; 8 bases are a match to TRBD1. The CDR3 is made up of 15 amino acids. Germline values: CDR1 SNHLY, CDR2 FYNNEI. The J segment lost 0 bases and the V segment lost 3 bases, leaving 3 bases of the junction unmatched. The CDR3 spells CASSDEDRVNTEAFF. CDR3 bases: TGTGCCAGCAGTGATGAGGACAGGGTGAACACTGAAGCTTTCTTT.

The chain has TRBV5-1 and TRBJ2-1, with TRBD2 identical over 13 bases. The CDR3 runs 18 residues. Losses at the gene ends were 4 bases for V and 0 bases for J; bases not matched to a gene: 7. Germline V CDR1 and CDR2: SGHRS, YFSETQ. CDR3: CASSPLAGGPSSYNEQFF. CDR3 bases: TGCGCCAGCAGCCCACTAGCGGGAGGGCCAAGCTCCTACAATGAGCAGTTCTTC.

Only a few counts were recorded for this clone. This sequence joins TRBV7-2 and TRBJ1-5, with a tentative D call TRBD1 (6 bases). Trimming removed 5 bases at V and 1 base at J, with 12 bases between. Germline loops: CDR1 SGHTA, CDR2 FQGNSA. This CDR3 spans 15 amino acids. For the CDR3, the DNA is TGTGCCAGCAGCCTCCGGCAGGGGAGCAATCAGCCCCAGCATTTT. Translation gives CASSLRQGSNQPQHF.

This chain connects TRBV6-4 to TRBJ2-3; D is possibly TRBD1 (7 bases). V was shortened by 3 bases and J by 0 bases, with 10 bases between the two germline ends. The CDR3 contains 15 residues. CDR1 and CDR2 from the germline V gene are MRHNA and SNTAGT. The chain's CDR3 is CASSEQGTSTDTQYF. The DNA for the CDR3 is TGTGCCAGCAGTGAACAGGGGACTAGCACAGATACGCAGTATTTT.

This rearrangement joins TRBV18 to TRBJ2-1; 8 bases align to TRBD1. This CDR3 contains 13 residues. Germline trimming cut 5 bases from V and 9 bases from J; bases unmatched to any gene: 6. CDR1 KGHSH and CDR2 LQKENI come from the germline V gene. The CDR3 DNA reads TGTGCCAGCTCAGAGACAGGGGTTCCTGAGCAGTTCTTC. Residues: CASSETGVPEQFF. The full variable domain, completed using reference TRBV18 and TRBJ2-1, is NAGVMQNPRHLVRRRGQEARLRCSPMKGHSHVYWYRQLPEEGLKFMVYLQKENIIDESGMPKERFSAEFPKEGPSILRIQQVVRGDSAAYFCASSETGVPEQFFGPGTRLTVL.

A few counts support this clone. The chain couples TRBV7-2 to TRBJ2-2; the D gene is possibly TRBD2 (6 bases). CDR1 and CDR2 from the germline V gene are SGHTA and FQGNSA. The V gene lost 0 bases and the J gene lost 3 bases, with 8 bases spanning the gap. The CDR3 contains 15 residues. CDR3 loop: CASSLAGGDTGELFF. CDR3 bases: TGTGCCAGCAGCTTAGCCGGGGGTGACACCGGGGAGCTGTTTTTT.

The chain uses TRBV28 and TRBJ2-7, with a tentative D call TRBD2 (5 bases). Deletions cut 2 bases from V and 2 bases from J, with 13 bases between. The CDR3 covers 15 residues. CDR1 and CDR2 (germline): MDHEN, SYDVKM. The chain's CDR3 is CASSLGGLAAYEQYF. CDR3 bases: TGTGCCAGCAGTTTAGGTGGACTTGCTGCCTACGAGCAGTACTTC.

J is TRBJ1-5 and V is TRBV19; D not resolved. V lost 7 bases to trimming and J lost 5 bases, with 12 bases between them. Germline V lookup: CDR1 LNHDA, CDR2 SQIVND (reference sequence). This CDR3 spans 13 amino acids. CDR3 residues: CASMEGRYQPQHF. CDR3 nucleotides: TGTGCCAGTATGGAAGGGAGGTATCAGCCCCAGCATTTT.

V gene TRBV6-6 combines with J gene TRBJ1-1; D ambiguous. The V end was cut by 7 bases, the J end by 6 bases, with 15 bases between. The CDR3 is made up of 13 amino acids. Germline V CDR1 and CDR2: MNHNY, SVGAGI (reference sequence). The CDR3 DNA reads TGTGCCAGCACCACTCCCCCGGCATCTGAAGCTTTCTTT. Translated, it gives CASTTPPASEAFF.